A single sample gave rise to the 32 T cell receptor beta chains below, sequenced in a study of CD8 T cells in ankylosing spondylitis. TCRdb reprocessed the 5' RACE reads via MiXCR and lists one record per CDR3 protein. This table has roughly 97,000 distinct CDR3 sequences, 7.5% to 9% appearing once. Sequenced material: blood, either unsorted or a sorted T cell fraction (not recorded which). The receptors were gathered from a male donor with ankylosing spondylitis or in good health (not recorded which).

The sample holds many counts of this clonotype. The rearrangement links TRBV7-2 to TRBJ2-7; D may correspond to TRBD1 or TRBD2 (5 bases each). This CDR3 has 14 amino acids. Germline CDR1 reads SGHTA; CDR2 reads FQGNSA. Trimming took 3 bases from V and 6 from J, leaving 15 bases between them. CDR3 loop: CASSFFREISEQYF. Here the CDR3 DNA reads TGTGCCAGCAGCTTTTTCAGGGAGATATCCGAGCAGTACTTC.

This clonotype appeared many times. This chain connects TRBV4-3 to TRBJ2-5; weak D call: TRBD2 (5 bases). There are 16 residues in the CDR3. The V and J ends lost 0 bases and 5 bases respectively, with 16 bases between them. From germline, CDR1 is LGHNA and CDR2 YSLEER. The CDR3 region is CASSQEWVFGGETQYF. CDR3 coding DNA: TGCGCCAGCAGCCAAGAATGGGTTTTTGGCGGGGAGACCCAGTACTTC.

This clonotype was recorded at least ten times. J is TRBJ2-2 and V is TRBV19; either TRBD1 or TRBD2 may fit D (5 bases each). Per germline, CDR1 LNHDA and CDR2 SQIVND (reference sequence). The V end lost 3 bases, the J end lost 0 bases, and 8 bases lay between the germline ends. This CDR3 comprises 15 residues. For the CDR3, the DNA is TGTGCCAGTAGTATGGGACGGTCGAACACCGGGGAGCTGTTTTTT. As protein: CASSMGRSNTGELFF.

This clonotype appeared many times. The rearrangement joins TRBV28 to TRBJ2-2; 7 bases agree with TRBD1. V was clipped by 2 bases and J by 5 bases; unmatched bases: 17. Germline loops: CDR1 MDHEN, CDR2 SYDVKM. The CDR3 covers 19 residues. The chain's CDR3 is CASSLNDFGRTGLTGELFF. Here the CDR3 DNA reads TGTGCCAGCAGTTTAAATGATTTTGGGCGGACAGGTTTAACCGGGGAGCTGTTTTTT.

This chain links TRBV7-2 with TRBJ1-6; D is undetermined. The CDR3 runs 13 residues. The V and J ends lost 3 bases and 9 bases respectively, with 9 bases between them. Germline loops: CDR1 SGHTA, CDR2 FQGNSA. The CDR3, as DNA: TGTGCCAGCAGCTTGGCGGCGCGTTCACCCCTCCACTTT. This translates into CASSLAARSPLHF.

This clonotype was observed many times. The gene calls are TRBV6-5 and TRBJ1-5; 7 bases agree with TRBD1. V shed 4 bases, J shed 3 bases, and the junction held 6 bases outside the gene matches. Germline-derived CDR1 and CDR2 are MNHEY and SVGAGI. This CDR3 is 15 amino acids long. CDR3 in amino acids: CASSSEDRYNQPQHF. CDR3 sequence (DNA): TGTGCCAGCAGTTCCGAGGACAGGTACAATCAGCCCCAGCATTTT.

The CDR3 DNA sequence: TGTGCCAGCAGCGGGGCCTCGAACACCGGGGAGCTGTTTTTT. Amino acids: CASSGASNTGELFF. The V call is TRBV11-3, the J call TRBJ2-2, with a tentative D call TRBD1 (5 bases). Germline V gene data show CDR1 as SGHNT and CDR2 as YENEEA. The CDR3 is 14 residues long. Trimming took off 5 bases at V and 0 bases at J, with 7 bases between the two ends.

This clonotype was detected many times. The chain recombines TRBV5-1 with TRBJ2-1; TRBD2 matches 12 bases. The CDR3 runs 15 residues. Germline lookup yields CDR1 SGHRS and CDR2 YFSETQ. Trimming cost V 4 bases and J 9 bases; bases outside gene matches: 8. The CDR3 sequence is CASSTSSGRVLEQFF. The CDR3 coding sequence is TGCGCCAGCAGCACCTCTAGCGGGAGGGTTCTTGAGCAGTTCTTC.

This clonotype was detected many times. V gene TRBV2 combines with J gene TRBJ2-1; TRBD1 aligns across 10 bases. The V gene end was trimmed by 6 bases and the J gene end by 2 bases; junction bases not matched to a gene: 4. CDR3 length equals 15 residues. Per the germline V gene, CDR1 is SNHLY and CDR2 is FYNNEI. This CDR3 is CASSGDRGPYNEQFF. In DNA form, the CDR3 reads TGTGCCAGCAGCGGGGACAGGGGACCCTACAATGAGCAGTTCTTC.

As for this clonotype: A much larger clone is a single base away; this may be a read error. The gene calls are TRBV7-2 and TRBJ1-1; maybe TRBD1 (6 bases). The germline V gene encodes CDR1 SGHTA and CDR2 FQGNSA. This CDR3 comprises 15 residues. V was shortened by 4 bases and J by 1 base, with 13 bases between the two germline ends. In DNA form, the CDR3 reads TGTGCCAGCAGCTCAGTTCTGGGACAGAACACTGAAGCTTTCTTT. Translated: CASSSVLGQNTEAFF.

Ten or more counts support this clonotype. V and J are TRBV5-1 and TRBJ2-7; 10 nucleotides match TRBD2. There are 13 residues in the CDR3. The J segment lost 2 bases and the V segment lost 5 bases, leaving 1 base of the junction unmatched. Germline CDR1 is SGHRS and CDR2 is YFSETQ. The CDR3 region is CASRLAGAYEQYF. The CDR3 DNA follows: TGCGCCAGCAGGCTAGCGGGAGCCTACGAGCAGTACTTC.

This clonotype was seen ten or more times. The chain uses TRBV20-1 and TRBJ2-1; 9 bases line up with TRBD2. This CDR3 has 19 residues. Germline CDR1 DFQATT, CDR2 SNEGSKA (reference sequence). V trimming: 4 bases; J trimming: 4 bases; junction bases outside the gene matches: 20. CDR3 DNA: TGCAGTGCTATTGAGTCTGGTTCCCACGGACTAGCGAGTTACAATGAGCAGTTCTTC. This encodes CSAIESGSHGLASYNEQFF.

The chain couples TRBV7-8 to TRBJ2-1; 9 bases fit TRBD2. This CDR3 region has 15 residues. Per germline, CDR1 SGHVS and CDR2 FQNEAQ. V lost 5 bases and J lost 11; bases outside the gene matches: 13. Written as DNA, the CDR3 is TGTGCCAGCAGCCAGCGACTAGCGGCCGACATCAAGCAGTTCTTC. Protein sequence: CASSQRLAADIKQFF.

This clonotype was counted between two and nine times. DNA for the CDR3: TGCAGTGCTAGACCTAACAGACAGGGAATAAGCAATCAGCCCCAGCATTTT. Translated, it gives CSARPNRQGISNQPQHF. The chain has TRBV20-1 and TRBJ1-5; TRBD1 agrees at 7 bases. The CDR3 has 17 amino acids. The V and J ends lost 2 bases and 1 base, in that order; junction bases with no gene match: 11. The germline gives CDR1 DFQATT, CDR2 SNEGSKA (reference sequence).

This clonotype was recorded a few times. The V and J genes are TRBV7-2 and TRBJ1-2; D may be TRBD1 (6 bases). The germline CDR1 and CDR2 sequences are SGHTA and FQGNSA. CDR3 length: 17 amino acids. Trimming took off 1 base at V and 7 bases at J, with 22 bases between the two ends. CDR3 amino acids: CASSLDGLGDMDGGYTF. CDR3 coding DNA: TGTGCCAGCAGCTTAGATGGCTTGGGGGACATGGATGGTGGCTACACCTTC. Variable domain in full (rest from reference TRBV7-2 and TRBJ1-2): GAGVSQSPSNKVTEKGKDVELRCDPISGHTALYWYRQSLGQGLEFLIYFQGNSAPDKSGLPSDRFSAERTGGSVSTLTIQRTQQEDSAVYLCASSLDGLGDMDGGYTFGSGTRLTVV.

This clonotype was observed many times. The J gene is TRBJ1-2, the V gene TRBV28, with TRBD1 identical over 8 bases. There are 17 residues in the CDR3. CDR1 and CDR2 from the germline V gene are MDHEN and SYDVKM. V was clipped by 7 bases and J by 1 base; unmatched bases: 14. CDR3 sequence (DNA): TGTGCCAGCACCCAACCCCCGGGCAGGGGGCTTAACTATGGCTACACCTTC. Translation gives CASTQPPGRGLNYGYTF.

This clonotype has more than one count but fewer than ten. This may arise from a read error, as a much more abundant clone is one base away. This chain links TRBV25-1 with TRBJ2-5; D remains ambiguous. The CDR3 is 16 amino acids. The V end lost 4 bases, the J end lost 2 bases, and 17 bases lay between the germline ends. Per germline, CDR1 MGHDK and CDR2 SYGVNS. The CDR3 DNA reads as TGTGCCAGCAGTGGCCCTTCGACCCGGGTGCAAGAGACCCAGTACTTC. This sequence encodes CASSGPSTRVQETQYF.

This clonotype came up many times. This chain links TRBV5-1 with TRBJ2-1, with 13 bases matching TRBD2. The CDR3 has 16 residues. Germline CDR1 reads SGHRS; CDR2 reads YFSETQ. With 4 bases clipped from V and 8 bases from J, the junction kept 9 bases outside the gene matches. CDR3 loop: CASSETSGRLGDEQFF. The CDR3 coding sequence is TGCGCCAGCAGCGAGACTAGCGGGAGGCTGGGGGATGAGCAGTTCTTC. The variable domain in full, completed from reference TRBV5-1 and TRBJ2-1, reads KAGVTQTPRYLIKTRGQQVTLSCSPISGHRSVSWYQQTPGQGLQFLFEYFSETQRNKGNFPGRFSGRQFSNSRSEMNVSTLELGDSALYLCASSETSGRLGDEQFFGPGTRLTVL.

This clonotype was detected many times. The rearrangement links TRBV27 to TRBJ1-6; TRBD1 might be the D (5 bases). The CDR3 covers 14 residues. Trimming removed 6 bases from V and 7 bases from J, with 13 bases in between. Germline V CDR1 and CDR2: MNHEY, SMNVEV (reference sequence). The CDR3 loop is CASSPGYSNSPLHF. The CDR3, as DNA: TGTGCCAGCAGCCCAGGGTATTCGAATTCACCCCTCCACTTT.

The chain combines TRBV7-2 with TRBJ2-7; 7 bases are a match to TRBD1. In germline, CDR1 is SGHTA, CDR2 FQGNSA. The CDR3 spans 15 residues. The V segment lost 1 base and the J segment 6 bases; nucleotides outside the gene matches: 9. In nucleotides, the CDR3 is TGTGCCAGCAGCTTAGTCGCAGGGGGATCGGTCGAGCAGTACTTC. Its protein is CASSLVAGGSVEQYF.

The sample holds many counts of this clonotype. The V and J genes are TRBV7-6 and TRBJ2-2; the D call may be TRBD1 or TRBD2 (6 bases each). The V gene lost 5 bases and the J gene lost 3 bases, with 19 bases spanning the gap. Germline CDR1 reads SGHVS; CDR2 reads FNYEAQ. The CDR3 totals 17 residues. The CDR3 DNA sequence: TGTGCCAGCAGCGAACGACCGGGGGCCAGGGACACCGGGGAGCTGTTTTTT. This translates into CASSERPGARDTGELFF. The full variable domain, with the rest looked up from reference TRBV7-6 and TRBJ2-2, is GAGVSQSPRYKVTKRGQDVALRCDPISGHVSLYWYRQALGQGPEFLTYFNYEAQQDKSGLPNDRFSAERPEGSISTLTIQRTEQRDSAMYRCASSERPGARDTGELFFGEGSRLTVL.

This clonotype was observed at least ten times. The CDR3 region has the DNA TGCAGTGCCCCACTAGCGGCTAGCACAGATACGCAGTATTTT. Translating gives CSAPLAASTDTQYF. The J gene is TRBJ2-3, the V gene TRBV20-1; 8 nucleotides agree with TRBD2. The CDR3 extends over 14 amino acids. V shed 6 bases and J 0 bases; nucleotides not matched to a gene: 5. The germline CDR1 and CDR2 sequences are DFQATT and SNEGSKA (reference sequence).

This clonotype was recorded many times. This rearrangement joins TRBV10-3 to TRBJ2-3; 7 bases match TRBD2. CDR1 and CDR2 (germline): ENHRY, SYGVKD. The CDR3 runs 17 residues. V lost 3 bases and J lost 1; bases outside the gene matches: 10. The CDR3 sequence is CAISDRAGAGGTDTQYF. CDR3 DNA: TGTGCCATCAGTGATCGTGCGGGAGCCGGTGGCACAGATACGCAGTATTTT.

This clonotype has at least ten counts. This chain links TRBV6-2 or TRBV6-3 with TRBJ2-1; tentative D call: TRBD2 (6 bases). Trimming left V 3 bases short and J 8 bases short, with 14 bases between. The CDR3 is 14 amino acids. CDR1 is MNHEY, CDR2 SVGEGT, per germline. CDR3 in amino acids: CASSYMAREDEQFF. CDR3 bases: TGTGCCAGCAGTTATATGGCGAGGGAGGATGAGCAGTTCTTC.

This clonotype was detected ten times or more. The chain employs TRBV5-1 and TRBJ2-7, with 7 nucleotides matching TRBD2. The CDR3 consists of 16 residues. Looked up from germline, CDR1 is SGHRS and CDR2 is YFSETQ. V lost 2 bases and J lost 2; bases outside the gene matches: 10. The CDR3 spells CASSFRGGSRTYEQYF. The CDR3, as DNA: TGCGCCAGCAGCTTCCGGGGAGGGAGCCGCACCTACGAGCAGTACTTC.

This clonotype appeared a few times. Here the CDR3 DNA reads TGTGCCAGCAAGGCGGGGGGCACAGATACGCAGTATTTT. Its translation is CASKAGGTDTQYF. V gene TRBV6-4 combines with J gene TRBJ2-3, with 7 bases lining up with TRBD2. Trimming cost V 7 bases and J 1 base; bases outside gene matches: 2. CDR3 length: 13 residues. Germline CDR1 MRHNA, CDR2 SNTAGT.

This clonotype was detected ten times or more. V and J are TRBV10-3 and TRBJ2-3, with 10 bases matching TRBD2. This CDR3 has 15 amino acids. Germline CDR1 ENHRY, CDR2 SYGVKD. The junction had 2 bases not matched to a gene; V was cut back by 0 bases and J by 5 bases. The CDR3 is CAISESTSGRDTQYF. DNA for the CDR3: TGTGCCATCAGTGAGTCGACTAGCGGGCGAGATACGCAGTATTTT.

This clonotype came up a few times. The CDR3 nucleotides read TGTGCCAGCGTTGGGGACGCAAATCAGCCCCAGCATTTT. Residues: CASVGDANQPQHF. The gene calls are TRBV7-9 and TRBJ1-5, with D possibly TRBD1 on 5 matching bases. The CDR3 totals 13 residues. The germline V and J ends were trimmed by 8 bases and 4 bases, with 12 bases remaining between them. Germline V gene data show CDR1 as SEHNR and CDR2 as FQNEAQ (reference sequence).

At least ten counts were recorded for this clonotype. The chain uses TRBV27 and TRBJ2-4; 11 positions match TRBD1. Germline CDR1 is MNHEY and CDR2 is SMNVEV (reference sequence). This CDR3 has 16 amino acids. Trimming took 5 bases from V and 6 from J; bases not matched to a gene: 9. The CDR3 nucleotides read TGTGCCAGCAGTCCCCCAGGGACAGGGGGGCCAAACATTCAGTACTTC. It translates to CASSPPGTGGPNIQYF.

In this sample, this clonotype turned up many times. V usage is TRBV20-1 and J usage is TRBJ2-5; D possibly uses TRBD1 or TRBD2 (7 bases each). The CDR3 length is 14 residues. V was shortened by 6 bases and J by 5 bases, with 19 bases between the two germline ends. Germline V gives CDR1 DFQATT, CDR2 SNEGSKA (reference sequence). CDR3: CSAGSQGGRETQYF. The CDR3 region has the DNA TGCAGTGCGGGCTCTCAGGGGGGGCGGGAGACCCAGTACTTC.

This clonotype was detected only a few times. A single base separates this from a much larger clone, so it may be a read error. The CDR3 DNA sequence: TGCAGTACTAGAGATGGACAGGGGGTTTGGGAGACCCAGTACTTC. Its protein product is CSTRDGQGVWETQYF. V usage is TRBV20-1 and J usage is TRBJ2-5, with 10 bases aligning to TRBD1. The CDR3 is 15 amino acids. Germline CDR1 and CDR2: DFQATT and SNEGSKA (reference sequence).

In this sample, this clonotype turned up many times. The CDR3, as DNA: TGTGCCAGCCGGAATGGGTTATCCTACGAGCAGTACTTC. Its protein product is CASRNGLSYEQYF. The chain has TRBV12-3 or TRBV12-4 and TRBJ2-7; no clear D gene. The CDR3 has 13 amino acids. Trimming pared 8 bases from V and 1 base from J, leaving 12 bases between.